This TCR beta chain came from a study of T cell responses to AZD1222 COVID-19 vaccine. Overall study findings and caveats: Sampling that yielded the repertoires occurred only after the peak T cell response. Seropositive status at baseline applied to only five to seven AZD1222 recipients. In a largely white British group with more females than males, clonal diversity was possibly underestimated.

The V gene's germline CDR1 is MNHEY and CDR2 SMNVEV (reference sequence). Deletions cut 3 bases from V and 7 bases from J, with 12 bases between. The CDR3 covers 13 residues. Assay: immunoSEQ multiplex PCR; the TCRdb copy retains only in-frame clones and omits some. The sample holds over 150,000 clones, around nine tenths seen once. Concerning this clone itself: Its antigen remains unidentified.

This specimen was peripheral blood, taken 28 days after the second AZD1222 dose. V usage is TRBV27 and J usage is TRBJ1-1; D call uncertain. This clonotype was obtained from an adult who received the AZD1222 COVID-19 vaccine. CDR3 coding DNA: TGTGCCAGCAGTTTGAGGTGGTTGGGTGAAGCTTTCTTT. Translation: CASSLRWLGEAFF.